This TCR beta chain was identified during a study of T cell clones after liver transplantation. On the study more broadly: Immunosuppression withdrawal was tried within 2 years after liver transplantation in this trial. TCRbeta sequencing after a pre-transplant mixed lymphocyte reaction identified graft-donor-reactive clones, later tracked in post-transplant blood.

This clone was seen only a few times. Trimming removed 3 bases at V and 3 bases at J, with 8 bases between. This CDR3 has 13 residues. The germline CDR1 and CDR2 sequences are SEHNR and FQNEAQ (reference sequence). Sequencing used immunoSEQ multiplex PCR; TCRdb keeps in-frame clones, though not all of them. The table lists roughly 12,000 clones, under 75% of them singletons. The source of this sequence is a human patient who received a liver transplant. The graft donor may be the source of some T cells. Sequencing was performed on CD8+ T cells from blood, taken at the 22-month timepoint. The rearrangement joins TRBV7-9 to TRBJ2-5; D gene ambiguous. This CDR3 reads CASSLGLKETQYF. In nucleotides, the CDR3 is TGTGCCAGCAGCTTGGGTCTTAAAGAGACCCAGTACTTC.